These 30 T cell receptor beta chains were sequenced from one sample in a study of OX40 agonist ivuxolimab in advanced cancers. Produced via immunoSEQ multiplex PCR; TCRdb's table is partial and in-frame only. The repertoire consists of under 70,000 clones, with about 85% occurring once and the leading ten covering 2% to 2.5%. The sequencing here drew on CD4+ or CD8+ T cells sorted from blood, taken in a trial of the OX40 agonist ivuxolimab. These receptors all come from an adult with an advanced solid tumor such as melanoma, head and neck, liver or kidney cancer.

Only one count was recorded for this clone. The V call is TRBV19, the J call TRBJ2-1; 7 bases line up with TRBD1. The CDR3 extends over 16 amino acids. J was trimmed by 0 bases and V by 5 bases; bases with no gene match: 7. The germline V gene has CDR1 LNHDA and CDR2 SQIVND (reference sequence). The CDR3 DNA reads TGTGCCAGTAGTCCCGGGACAGCTGACTCCTACAATGAGCAGTTCTTC. Translation gives CASSPGTADSYNEQFF.

The chain uses TRBV9 and TRBJ2-1, with 7 positions matching TRBD1. The CDR3 contains 14 residues. Germline loops: CDR1 SGDLS, CDR2 YYNGEE. V lost 0 bases and J lost 4; bases outside the gene matches: 1. Here the CDR3 reads CASSVVQGYNEQFF. As DNA, the CDR3 is TGTGCCAGCAGCGTAGTACAGGGGTACAATGAGCAGTTCTTC.

The CDR3 DNA reads as TGTGCCAGTAGTATACTCAGGGGGGCTGAACGGCAGCCCCAGCATTTT. Translation gives CASSILRGAERQPQHF. J is TRBJ1-5 and V is TRBV19; 7 bases line up with TRBD1. Trimming took 2 bases from V and 7 from J; bases not matched to a gene: 11. The CDR3 contains 16 residues. The germline CDR1 and CDR2 sequences are LNHDA and SQIVND (reference sequence).

The gene calls are TRBV6-1 and TRBJ1-5, with 7 bases that match TRBD1. This CDR3 is 15 amino acids long. The J segment lost 0 bases and the V segment lost 6 bases, leaving 5 bases of the junction unmatched. Germline-derived CDR1 and CDR2 are MNHNS and SASEGT. Written as DNA, the CDR3 is TGTGCCAGCAGGTCGGGACAGAATAGCAATCAGCCCCAGCATTTT. This gives the protein CASRSGQNSNQPQHF.

The chain uses TRBV19 and TRBJ2-7; 11 bases match TRBD2. The CDR3 covers 17 residues. Germline V lookup: CDR1 LNHDA, CDR2 SQIVND (reference sequence). With V trimmed by 5 bases and J by 5 bases, 14 bases remained unmatched. CDR3 loop: CASSRTSGSLQRNEQYF. CDR3 nucleotides: TGTGCCAGTAGTCGTACTAGCGGGAGCCTCCAGAGGAACGAGCAGTACTTC.

This clone showed up just a few times. This chain uses TRBV10-3 with TRBJ2-3, with D maybe TRBD2 (6 bases). The ends were cut back, 3 bases at V and 1 base at J, with 20 bases in the middle. CDR1 is ENHRY, CDR2 SYGVKD, per germline. The CDR3 covers 18 residues. The CDR3 sequence is CAISERGSWGGGTDTQYF. In DNA, the CDR3 is TGTGCCATCAGTGAACGGGGGAGTTGGGGCGGGGGCACAGATACGCAGTATTTT.

This chain links TRBV5-1 with TRBJ2-7, with D uncertain. The CDR3 extends over 11 amino acids. Trimming left V 0 bases short and J 4 bases short, with 2 bases between. Per germline, CDR1 SGHRS and CDR2 YFSETQ. In nucleotides, the CDR3 is TGCGCCAGCAGCTTGGGTTACGAGCAGTACTTC. This translates into CASSLGYEQYF.

The chain uses TRBV10-3 and TRBJ1-1; 7 nucleotides agree with TRBD1. The CDR3 loop spans 12 amino acids. The germline CDR1 and CDR2 sequences are ENHRY and SYGVKD. The V and J ends lost 10 bases and 0 bases, in that order; junction bases with no gene match: 2. The CDR3 DNA reads as TGTGCCACCGGGACAGTGAACACTGAAGCTTTCTTT. It codes for CATGTVNTEAFF.

The chain employs TRBV28 and TRBJ2-5; D may be TRBD1 or TRBD2 (6 bases each). This CDR3 has 13 residues. Trimming removed 3 bases from V and 3 bases from J, with 8 bases in between. CDR1 is MDHEN, CDR2 SYDVKM, per germline. CDR3 nucleotides: TGTGCCAGCAGTTTGGGGGGCGAAGAGACCCAGTACTTC. Translation gives CASSLGGEETQYF.

The J gene is TRBJ1-1, the V gene TRBV10-3, with D perhaps TRBD1 (6 bases). The CDR3 runs 14 residues. Trimming pared 7 bases from V and 0 bases from J, leaving 12 bases between. The germline V gene encodes CDR1 ENHRY and CDR2 SYGVKD. CDR3 in DNA: TGTGCCATCAACTCGGACAGAATGAACACTGAAGCTTTCTTT. This gives the protein CAINSDRMNTEAFF.

The gene calls are TRBV6-1 and TRBJ2-7; unclear D gene. Trimming stripped 7 bases from V and 2 bases from J, with 9 bases between. This CDR3 spans 12 amino acids. Germline CDR1 and CDR2: MNHNS and SASEGT. CDR3 amino acids: CASTGTTYEQYF. As DNA, the CDR3 is TGTGCCAGCACGGGTACCACCTACGAGCAGTACTTC.

CDR3 bases: TGTGCCAGCAGCTTATCTCAGGGAAAAGGACAGCCCCAGCATTTT. Amino acid sequence: CASSLSQGKGQPQHF. V is TRBV7-9 and J is TRBJ1-5; weak D call: TRBD1 (5 bases). Trimming took 2 bases from V and 7 from J, leaving 15 bases between them. The CDR3 extends over 15 amino acids. CDR1 is SEHNR, CDR2 FQNEAQ, per germline (reference sequence).

This sequence joins TRBV28 and TRBJ1-5; D is uncertain. Between the trimmed V and J ends, which lost 7 bases and 2 bases, there was a span of 12 bases. The CDR3 extends over 14 amino acids. CDR1 and CDR2 (germline): MDHEN, SYDVKM. CDR3 in DNA: TGTGCCAGCACCTTCCCCGGGGGCAATCAGCCCCAGCATTTT. Protein: CASTFPGGNQPQHF.

The J gene is TRBJ2-7, the V gene TRBV27, with 7 bases identical to TRBD1. V lost 6 bases to trimming and J lost 3 bases; unmatched junction nucleotides: 5. Germline CDR1 MNHEY, CDR2 SMNVEV (reference sequence). The CDR3 contains 13 residues. The CDR3 coding sequence is TGTGCCAGCAGGGCGGACAGGAGCTACGAGCAGTACTTC. It yields the protein CASRADRSYEQYF.

This clone has just one count. This sequence joins TRBV28 and TRBJ1-2; no firm D call. The CDR3 sequence is 18 residues long. Trimming cost V 4 bases and J 8 bases, with 29 bases left between them. Germline CDR1 reads MDHEN; CDR2 reads SYDVKM. CDR3 amino acids: CASSSDPGGPTWVKGYTF. CDR3 nucleotides: TGTGCCAGCAGTTCAGACCCAGGCGGCCCTACCTGGGTGAAGGGCTACACCTTC.

The V call is TRBV6-4, the J call TRBJ2-7, with D maybe TRBD2 (5 bases). CDR3 length equals 14 residues. Deletions cut 6 bases from V and 2 bases from J, with 14 bases between. Germline assignment: CDR1 MRHNA and CDR2 SNTAGT. CDR3 DNA sequence: TGTGCCAGCAGCCTCGGGGAGCCCACCTACGAGCAGTACTTC. This encodes CASSLGEPTYEQYF.

The genes are TRBV10-3 and TRBJ2-7; D not resolved. Trimming stripped 4 bases from V and 0 bases from J, with 4 bases between. This CDR3 is 12 amino acids long. Germline CDR1 and CDR2: ENHRY and SYGVKD. The CDR3 protein is CAISGSSYEQYF. For the CDR3, the DNA is TGTGCCATCAGTGGGTCCTCCTACGAGCAGTACTTC.

The V call is TRBV7-2, the J call TRBJ1-1; maybe TRBD1 (5 bases). Germline-derived CDR1 and CDR2 are SGHTA and FQGNSA. The CDR3 covers 15 residues. V was cut by 7 bases and J by 1 base, with 16 bases left in between. Written as DNA, the CDR3 is TGTGCCAGCACCACCCGTGAGGGGAGGAACACTGAAGCTTTCTTT. This encodes CASTTREGRNTEAFF. The full variable domain, with the rest looked up from reference TRBV7-2 and TRBJ1-1, is GAGVSQSPSNKVTEKGKDVELRCDPISGHTALYWYRQSLGQGLEFLIYFQGNSAPDKSGLPSDRFSAERTGGSVSTLTIQRTQQEDSAVYLCASTTREGRNTEAFFGQGTRLTVV.

In this sample, this clone turned up a few times. V gene TRBV28 combines with J gene TRBJ1-2; 9 bases agree with TRBD1. This CDR3 has 16 amino acids. V lost 2 bases and J lost 5; bases outside the gene matches: 9. Per the germline V gene, CDR1 is MDHEN and CDR2 is SYDVKM. CDR3 DNA sequence: TGTGCCAGCAGTTTAATAGTTGGGGGACAGGGTTATGGCTACACCTTC. This gives the protein CASSLIVGGQGYGYTF.

The rearrangement links TRBV2 to TRBJ2-3; D is uncertain. The ends were cut back, 5 bases at V and 1 base at J, with 10 bases in the middle. The germline V gene encodes CDR1 SNHLY and CDR2 FYNNEI. The CDR3 sequence is 14 residues long. The CDR3 here is CASSLGRGTDTQYF. CDR3 sequence (DNA): TGTGCCAGCAGTCTAGGTCGGGGCACAGATACGCAGTATTTT.

The chain combines TRBV9 with TRBJ1-3; D remains ambiguous. Germline loops: CDR1 SGDLS, CDR2 YYNGEE. CDR3 length: 15 residues. V was trimmed by 0 bases and J by 16 bases, leaving 23 bases between them. The CDR3, as DNA: TGTGCCAGCAGCGTAGTAGCCTCTCGCCCTCCAATCCACTATTTT. It encodes CASSVVASRPPIHYF. Complete variable domain (other parts from reference TRBV9 and TRBJ1-3): DSGVTQTPKHLITATGQRVTLRCSPRSGDLSVYWYQQSLDQGLQFLIQYYNGEERAKGNILERFSAQQFPDLHSELNLSSLELGDSALYFCASSVVASRPPIHYFGEGSWLTVV.

The J gene is TRBJ1-5, the V gene TRBV19; no reliable D call. This CDR3 is built from 16 residues. V lost 0 bases and J 1 base, leaving 10 bases between the germline ends. Per germline, CDR1 LNHDA and CDR2 SQIVND (reference sequence). The CDR3, as DNA: TGTGCCAGTAGTATAGATCAAGGAGGGAGCAATCAGCCCCAGCATTTT. This encodes CASSIDQGGSNQPQHF.

The chain recombines TRBV6-1 with TRBJ2-7; TRBD1 matches 8 bases. This CDR3 comprises 14 residues. Germline V gene sequence: CDR1 MNHNS, CDR2 SASEGT. V dropped 6 bases and J dropped 3; count of bases not matched to a gene: 7. This CDR3 is CASRSGTGNYEQYF. CDR3 bases: TGTGCCAGCAGATCCGGGACAGGCAACTACGAGCAGTACTTC.

This clone showed up just once. The J gene is TRBJ2-7, the V gene TRBV27, with D possibly being TRBD2 (5 bases). Germline V lookup: CDR1 MNHEY, CDR2 SMNVEV (reference sequence). Between the trimmed V and J ends, which lost 5 bases and 0 bases, there was a span of 17 bases. This CDR3 is 16 amino acids long. CDR3 sequence: CASSDAQRVFSYEQYF. Written as DNA, the CDR3 is TGTGCCAGCAGTGATGCGCAGAGGGTCTTCTCCTACGAGCAGTACTTC.

The chain couples TRBV18 to TRBJ2-5; weak D call: TRBD1 (6 bases). The CDR3 consists of 14 residues. Germline lookup yields CDR1 KGHSH and CDR2 LQKENI. V lost 2 bases, J lost 1 base, and 8 bases lay in between. The CDR3 DNA sequence: TGTGCCAGCTCACCATTGGGGGCCCAAGAGACCCAGTACTTC. This translates into CASSPLGAQETQYF.

In its sample, this clone was seen once. The chain combines TRBV29-1 with TRBJ1-4; possibly TRBD1 for D (6 bases). CDR1 is SQVTM, CDR2 ANQGSEA, per germline. Trimming removed 4 bases from V and 3 bases from J, with 9 bases in between. There are 13 residues in the CDR3. This CDR3 reads CSVGQGPNEKLFF. CDR3 nucleotide sequence: TGCAGCGTTGGGCAGGGGCCTAATGAAAAACTGTTTTTT.

The genes are TRBV10-3 and TRBJ2-2; D possibly corresponds to TRBD1 (6 bases). The CDR3 is 14 amino acids. Germline values: CDR1 ENHRY, CDR2 SYGVKD. The V and J ends lost 4 bases and 4 bases respectively, with 10 bases between them. The CDR3 loop is CAISGQGPTGELFF. The CDR3 nucleotides are TGTGCCATCAGTGGTCAGGGGCCCACCGGGGAGCTGTTTTTT.

This clone has only one observation. The V gene is TRBV18, the J gene TRBJ2-1, with a possible D match to TRBD2 (5 bases). The CDR3 runs to 16 residues. Per germline, CDR1 KGHSH and CDR2 LQKENI. V shed 3 bases and J shed 5 bases, with 17 bases lying between them. The CDR3 coding sequence is TGTGCCAGCTCACCTTGGGCCGAGGGTGGCGACAATGAGCAGTTCTTC. Protein sequence: CASSPWAEGGDNEQFF.

This chain uses TRBV4-1 with TRBJ2-2; 8 bases map to TRBD2. Unmatched junction bases numbered 15, after V lost 4 bases and J lost 5 bases. The CDR3 loop spans 18 amino acids. Germline V gene sequence: CDR1 MGHRA, CDR2 YSYEKL. CDR3 in amino acids: CASSLFFDRGGRTGELFF. In DNA, the CDR3 is TGCGCCAGCAGCCTTTTTTTCGATCGCGGGGGGAGGACCGGGGAGCTGTTTTTT.

The genes are TRBV9 and TRBJ2-7, with 7 bases matching TRBD2. With V trimmed by 1 base and J by 6 bases, 7 bases remained unmatched. From germline, CDR1 is SGDLS and CDR2 YYNGEE. CDR3 size: 14 residues. Here the CDR3 DNA reads TGTGCCAGCAGCGTAACGGGAGGCCTTACCGAGCAGTACTTC. It translates to CASSVTGGLTEQYF.